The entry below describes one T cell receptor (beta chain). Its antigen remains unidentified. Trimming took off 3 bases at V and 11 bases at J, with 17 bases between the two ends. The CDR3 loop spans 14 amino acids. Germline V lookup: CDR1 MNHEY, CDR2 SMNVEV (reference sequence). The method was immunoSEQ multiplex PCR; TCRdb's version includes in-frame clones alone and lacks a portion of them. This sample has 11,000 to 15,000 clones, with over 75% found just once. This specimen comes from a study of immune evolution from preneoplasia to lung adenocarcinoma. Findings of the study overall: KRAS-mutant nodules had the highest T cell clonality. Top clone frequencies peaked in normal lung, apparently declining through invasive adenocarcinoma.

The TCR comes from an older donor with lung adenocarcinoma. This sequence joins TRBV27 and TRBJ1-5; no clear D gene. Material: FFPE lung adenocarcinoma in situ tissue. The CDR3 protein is CASSLSRNLFAQHF. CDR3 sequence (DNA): TGTGCCAGCAGTTTGTCTCGTAACCTCTTCGCCCAGCATTTT.